This is a list of T cell receptor beta chains from one sample in a study of blood T cell repertoires in COVID-19. Only in-frame clones appear in the TCRdb table, and some are missing; sequencing was by immunoSEQ multiplex PCR. The table has 360,000 or so clones, about 90% seen once. Sequencing was performed on PBMCs or T cells enriched from blood (not recorded which). These receptors came from a woman aged 25-40 years who had recovered from COVID-19. CDR3s include the opening cysteine and the closing phenylalanine or tryptophan. Each record gives: clone size, V gene, D gene, J gene, CDR3 protein, CDR3 DNA. The D gene is left open where the match is weak. A row's size may be missing; if present it is once, few, many or a size class.

abundance: .
v_gene: TRBV10-3
d_gene: .
j_gene: TRBJ1-1
CDR3aa: CAISVHTGPLEGNTEAFF
CDR3nt: TGTGCCATCAGTGTCCATACCGGGCCCCTGGAGGGTAACACTGAAGCTTTCTTT

abundance: .
v_gene: TRBV28
d_gene: TRBD2
j_gene: TRBJ2-1
CDR3aa: CASRASGYSYNEQFF
CDR3nt: TGTGCCAGCAGGGCTAGCGGCTACTCCTACAATGAGCAGTTCTTC

abundance: .
v_gene: TRBV19
d_gene: .
j_gene: TRBJ1-2
CDR3aa: CATNDGGAGYYGYTF
CDR3nt: TGTGCCACAAACGACGGGGGAGCGGGCTACTATGGCTACACCTTC

abundance: .
v_gene: TRBV5-1
d_gene: TRBD2
j_gene: TRBJ2-5
CDR3aa: CASSKLAGMGETQYF
CDR3nt: TGCGCCAGCAGCAAACTAGCGGGAATGGGAGAGACCCAGTACTTC

abundance: .
v_gene: TRBV3-1/TRBV3-2
d_gene: .
j_gene: TRBJ1-2
CDR3aa: CASSQDSGSVDYGYTF
CDR3nt: TGTGCCAGCAGCCAAGATTCGGGGTCTGTTGACTATGGCTACACCTTC

abundance: .
v_gene: TRBV27
d_gene: .
j_gene: TRBJ2-7
CDR3aa: CASSLSSSYYLEQYF
CDR3nt: TGTGCCAGCAGTTTATCGTCTAGCTATTATCTCGAGCAGTACTTC

abundance: .
v_gene: TRBV11-2
d_gene: TRBD2
j_gene: TRBJ2-1
CDR3aa: CASSSTSGSSVANNEQFF
CDR3nt: TGTGCCAGCAGCTCAACTAGCGGGAGTAGTGTCGCGAACAATGAGCAGTTCTTC

abundance: .
v_gene: TRBV5-1
d_gene: TRBD1
j_gene: TRBJ2-4
CDR3aa: CASSPDRGAKNIQYF
CDR3nt: TGCGCCAGCAGCCCGGACAGGGGAGCCAAAAACATTCAGTACTTC

abundance: .
v_gene: TRBV13
d_gene: TRBD2
j_gene: TRBJ2-3
CDR3aa: CASSFGTSGSASTDTQYF
CDR3nt: TGTGCCAGCAGCTTTGGGACTAGCGGGAGCGCTAGCACAGATACGCAGTATTTT

abundance: few
v_gene: TRBV10-2
d_gene: TRBD1
j_gene: TRBJ2-7
CDR3aa: CASAAWDSPDHEQYF
CDR3nt: TGCGCCAGCGCTGCCTGGGACAGCCCGGATCACGAGCAGTACTTC

abundance: .
v_gene: TRBV29-1
d_gene: TRBD1
j_gene: TRBJ1-2
CDR3aa: CSVDSGTGGPGYTF
CDR3nt: TGCAGCGTGGACTCCGGGACAGGGGGCCCTGGCTACACCTTC

abundance: .
v_gene: TRBV19
d_gene: .
j_gene: TRBJ1-2
CDR3aa: CASSKMSNSDYGYTF
CDR3nt: TGTGCCAGTAGTAAAATGTCGAATTCAGACTATGGCTACACCTTC

abundance: .
v_gene: TRBV6-5
d_gene: .
j_gene: TRBJ1-2
CDR3aa: CASTTGLGYTF
CDR3nt: TGTGCCAGCACCACAGGGCTTGGCTACACCTTC

abundance: .
v_gene: TRBV6-5
d_gene: TRBD1
j_gene: TRBJ1-4
CDR3aa: CASSYGTGRNEKLFF
CDR3nt: TGTGCCAGCAGTTACGGGACAGGGAGGAATGAAAAACTGTTTTTT

abundance: .
v_gene: TRBV4-1
d_gene: .
j_gene: TRBJ1-6
CDR3aa: CASSQRGLADSPLHF
CDR3nt: TGCGCCAGCAGCCAAAGGGGGTTAGCAGATTCACCCCTCCACTTT

abundance: few
v_gene: TRBV6-5
d_gene: TRBD1
j_gene: TRBJ2-7
CDR3aa: CASSYSRTGYEQYF
CDR3nt: TGTGCCAGCAGTTACTCGAGGACAGGGTACGAGCAGTACTTC

abundance: .
v_gene: TRBV28
d_gene: .
j_gene: TRBJ1-1
CDR3aa: CASSLYRGTEAFF
CDR3nt: TGTGCCAGCAGCCTGTACCGGGGCACTGAAGCTTTCTTT

abundance: .
v_gene: TRBV19
d_gene: .
j_gene: TRBJ1-2
CDR3aa: CASSQPVDSNYGYTF
CDR3nt: TGTGCCAGTAGTCAACCCGTGGACAGTAACTATGGCTACACCTTC

abundance: .
v_gene: TRBV5-1
d_gene: TRBD2
j_gene: TRBJ2-3
CDR3aa: CASSPGGSTDTQYF
CDR3nt: TGCGCCAGCTCCCCGGGGGGTAGCACAGATACGCAGTATTTT

abundance: .
v_gene: TRBV10-2
d_gene: .
j_gene: TRBJ2-7
CDR3aa: CASRGIAGAAYEQYF
CDR3nt: TGCGCCAGCAGGGGGATCGCAGGGGCGGCCTACGAGCAGTACTTC

abundance: .
v_gene: TRBV9
d_gene: TRBD1
j_gene: TRBJ1-1
CDR3aa: CASSVGFEGAPTEAFF
CDR3nt: TGTGCCAGCAGCGTGGGTTTTGAGGGGGCACCCACTGAAGCTTTCTTT

abundance: .
v_gene: TRBV5-1
d_gene: .
j_gene: TRBJ1-1
CDR3aa: CASSFQGEAFF
CDR3nt: TGCGCCAGCAGCTTTCAGGGTGAAGCTTTCTTT

abundance: .
v_gene: TRBV5-1
d_gene: TRBD1
j_gene: TRBJ1-1
CDR3aa: CASRTGTGNTEAFF
CDR3nt: TGCGCCAGCAGAACAGGGACAGGCAACACTGAAGCTTTCTTT

abundance: .
v_gene: TRBV7-3
d_gene: TRBD1
j_gene: TRBJ2-1
CDR3aa: CASSSTGVSEQFF
CDR3nt: TGTGCCAGCAGCTCCACAGGGGTTAGTGAGCAGTTCTTC

abundance: .
v_gene: TRBV7-8
d_gene: .
j_gene: TRBJ1-5
CDR3aa: CASSPHRGGNQPQHF
CDR3nt: TGTGCCAGCAGCCCCCACCGGGGAGGGAATCAGCCCCAGCATTTT

abundance: .
v_gene: TRBV6-6
d_gene: TRBD2
j_gene: TRBJ2-3
CDR3aa: CASSHGPTSASTDTQYF
CDR3nt: TGTGCCAGCAGTCACGGACCCACTAGCGCCAGCACAGATACGCAGTATTTT

abundance: .
v_gene: TRBV29-1
d_gene: TRBD1
j_gene: TRBJ2-7
CDR3aa: CSVVGQGTYEQYF
CDR3nt: TGCAGCGTTGTAGGACAGGGAACCTACGAGCAGTACTTC

abundance: .
v_gene: TRBV27
d_gene: TRBD1
j_gene: TRBJ1-1
CDR3aa: CARTPGGLNTEAFF
CDR3nt: TGTGCCCGGACGCCAGGGGGGTTGAACACTGAAGCTTTCTTT

abundance: few
v_gene: TRBV2
d_gene: TRBD1
j_gene: TRBJ2-2
CDR3aa: CASNPRGPNTGELFF
CDR3nt: TGTGCCAGCAATCCTAGGGGGCCGAACACCGGGGAGCTGTTTTTT

abundance: .
v_gene: TRBV27
d_gene: TRBD1
j_gene: TRBJ2-7
CDR3aa: CASSLFPLRQGAGEQYF
CDR3nt: TGTGCCAGCAGTTTATTCCCCTTAAGACAGGGGGCGGGCGAGCAGTACTTC

abundance: .
v_gene: TRBV27
d_gene: TRBD1
j_gene: TRBJ2-7
CDR3aa: CASSRRQGYEQYF
CDR3nt: TGTGCCAGCAGCCGACGACAGGGCTACGAGCAGTACTTC

abundance: .
v_gene: TRBV3-1/TRBV3-2
d_gene: TRBD2
j_gene: TRBJ2-2
CDR3aa: CASSPAEGLALELFF
CDR3nt: TGTGCCAGCAGCCCCGCAGAGGGACTAGCACTGGAGCTGTTTTTT

abundance: .
v_gene: TRBV19
d_gene: TRBD2
j_gene: TRBJ2-5
CDR3aa: CASSIRGWGVGTSGSRETQYF
CDR3nt: TGTGCCAGTAGTATACGGGGATGGGGGGTCGGGACTAGCGGGAGCAGAGAGACCCAGTACTTC

abundance: once
v_gene: TRBV5-1
d_gene: .
j_gene: TRBJ2-1
CDR3aa: CASSFTLIGEQFF
CDR3nt: TGCGCCAGCAGCTTCACTCTCATCGGTGAGCAGTTCTTC

abundance: .
v_gene: TRBV24-1
d_gene: .
j_gene: TRBJ2-2
CDR3aa: CATSDSGQGSTGELFF
CDR3nt: TGTGCCACCAGTGATTCCGGGCAGGGGTCCACCGGGGAGCTGTTTTTT

abundance: .
v_gene: TRBV18
d_gene: .
j_gene: TRBJ1-1
CDR3aa: CASSPPGGDTEAFF
CDR3nt: TGTGCCAGCTCACCACCAGGAGGGGACACTGAAGCTTTCTTT

abundance: .
v_gene: TRBV24-1
d_gene: TRBD1
j_gene: TRBJ1-1
CDR3aa: CATSDLTGDNTEAFF
CDR3nt: TGTGCCACCAGTGATTTGACAGGGGACAACACTGAAGCTTTCTTT

abundance: .
v_gene: TRBV7-8
d_gene: TRBD2
j_gene: TRBJ2-2
CDR3aa: CASSFSGTGELFF
CDR3nt: TGTGCCAGCAGCTTTAGCGGGACCGGGGAGCTGTTTTTT

abundance: few
v_gene: TRBV4-1
d_gene: .
j_gene: TRBJ1-5
CDR3aa: CASSHRRGNQPQHF
CDR3nt: TGCGCCAGCAGCCATAGGAGGGGCAATCAGCCCCAGCATTTT

abundance: .
v_gene: TRBV12-3/TRBV12-4
d_gene: TRBD1
j_gene: TRBJ2-1
CDR3aa: CASSLADRGKFF
CDR3nt: TGTGCCAGCAGTTTAGCAGACAGGGGCAAGTTCTTC

abundance: few
v_gene: TRBV27
d_gene: TRBD1
j_gene: TRBJ2-7
CDR3aa: CASGQGSSYEQYF
CDR3nt: TGTGCCAGTGGACAGGGCAGCTCCTACGAGCAGTACTTC

abundance: .
v_gene: TRBV5-1
d_gene: TRBD1
j_gene: TRBJ2-5
CDR3aa: CASSLGQGRRETQYF
CDR3nt: TGCGCCAGCAGCCTGGGACAGGGGCGTCGAGAGACCCAGTACTTC